This entry concerns a single T cell receptor beta chain. Its antigen is not known. Patients between 18 and 65 years old had hyperthyroidism, newly diagnosed and lasting under 2 months. In making diagnoses, clinical symptoms, serum thyroxine and TRAb, thyroid ultrasound and orbital computed tomography were all used. This record belongs to a study of T cells in Graves' hyperthyroidism and ophthalmopathy. Study results and caveats: The blood repertoire included most of the expanded thyroid clonotypes above 0.001. Stable hyperthyroidism was separated from ophthalmopathy by a model based on 13 V-J features.

RNA transcripts provided the source from which TCR beta CDR3 regions were amplified. First-round RT-PCR targeting the TCR CDR3 was performed with the HTBI primer set. TCRdb reprocessed the multiplex PCR reads with MiXCR, giving one entry per CDR3 protein. The table has 340,000 or so distinct CDR3 sequences, roughly a fifth seen once. J gave up 8 bases and V 5 bases, and 9 bases lay outside the gene matches. The CDR3 consists of 15 residues. Germline V gene sequence: CDR1 SGHAT, CDR2 FQNNGV. This sequence was found in a woman between 45 and 60 years old with Graves' hyperthyroidism. This rearrangement joins TRBV11-2 to TRBJ2-1, with 10 bases matching TRBD2. Sequenced material: blood. The CDR3 loop reads CASSQSGGARDEQFF. The DNA for the CDR3 is TGTGCCAGCAGCCAAAGCGGGGGGGCCAGGGATGAGCAGTTCTTC.